This T cell receptor (beta chain) stems from a study of T cell repertoires in cytomegalovirus infection. Study context: Both CMV infection and a matching HLA type were indicated by public TCR beta signatures.

From the reads, TCRdb called clonotypes with MiXCR, one entry per CDR3 protein. Of about 340,000 distinct CDR3 sequences in the sample, 25% to 30% were seen once. Comments on this clonotype: What it binds is unknown.

General study points: Across the ex vivo response, the dominant clonotypes were HLA-C-restricted CMV-specific TCR beta clonotypes. Identification of carriers of CMV plus the relevant HLA was performed using cumulative public TCR beta family frequency.

The TCR sequence derives from a human donor in good health (CMV status not recorded). Some clones in this sample may be carry-over from other donors' samples. Source: cultured PBMCs, taken from culture after CMV antigen stimulation.

The CDR3 nucleotides read TGTGCCAGCAGTGAGCCGGGACAGCTAGAGACCCAGTACTTC. This sequence encodes CASSEPGQLETQYF. The rearrangement uses TRBV28 and TRBJ2-5; TRBD1 aligns across 7 bases. Germline V gene lookup returns CDR1 MDHEN and CDR2 SYDVKM. The CDR3 has 14 residues. Losses at the gene ends were 5 bases for V and 4 bases for J; bases not matched to a gene: 7.